This T cell receptor (beta chain) came from a study of blood T cells in healthy people across ages. Then a second PCR, running about 6 to 11 cycles, was carried out with a sample-barcoded 5' primer and a J-beta primer mix. MiXCR was run by TCRdb on the 5' RACE reads, yielding one entry per CDR3 protein. The sample lists 650,000 to 800,000 distinct CDR3 sequences, about 51% seen once, with approximately 13% in the top ten. J lost 6 bases, V lost 5 bases, and 12 bases had no gene match. Germline lookup yields CDR1 MNHEY and CDR2 SMNVEV (reference sequence). CDR3 length equals 17 residues. Concerning this clonotype itself: Its antigen is currently unknown.

Findings and caveats of the study: Estimates of total diversity, which came from one million sequenced T cells, were considered to be underestimates.

V is TRBV27 and J is TRBJ2-3; 12 bases fit TRBD2. The source material was blood. The sequence derives from a woman of 80 years or more in good health. In DNA, the CDR3 is TGTGCCAGCAGTCCACTCGGACTAGCGGGGACCTCGGATACGCAGTATTTT. Translation: CASSPLGLAGTSDTQYF.